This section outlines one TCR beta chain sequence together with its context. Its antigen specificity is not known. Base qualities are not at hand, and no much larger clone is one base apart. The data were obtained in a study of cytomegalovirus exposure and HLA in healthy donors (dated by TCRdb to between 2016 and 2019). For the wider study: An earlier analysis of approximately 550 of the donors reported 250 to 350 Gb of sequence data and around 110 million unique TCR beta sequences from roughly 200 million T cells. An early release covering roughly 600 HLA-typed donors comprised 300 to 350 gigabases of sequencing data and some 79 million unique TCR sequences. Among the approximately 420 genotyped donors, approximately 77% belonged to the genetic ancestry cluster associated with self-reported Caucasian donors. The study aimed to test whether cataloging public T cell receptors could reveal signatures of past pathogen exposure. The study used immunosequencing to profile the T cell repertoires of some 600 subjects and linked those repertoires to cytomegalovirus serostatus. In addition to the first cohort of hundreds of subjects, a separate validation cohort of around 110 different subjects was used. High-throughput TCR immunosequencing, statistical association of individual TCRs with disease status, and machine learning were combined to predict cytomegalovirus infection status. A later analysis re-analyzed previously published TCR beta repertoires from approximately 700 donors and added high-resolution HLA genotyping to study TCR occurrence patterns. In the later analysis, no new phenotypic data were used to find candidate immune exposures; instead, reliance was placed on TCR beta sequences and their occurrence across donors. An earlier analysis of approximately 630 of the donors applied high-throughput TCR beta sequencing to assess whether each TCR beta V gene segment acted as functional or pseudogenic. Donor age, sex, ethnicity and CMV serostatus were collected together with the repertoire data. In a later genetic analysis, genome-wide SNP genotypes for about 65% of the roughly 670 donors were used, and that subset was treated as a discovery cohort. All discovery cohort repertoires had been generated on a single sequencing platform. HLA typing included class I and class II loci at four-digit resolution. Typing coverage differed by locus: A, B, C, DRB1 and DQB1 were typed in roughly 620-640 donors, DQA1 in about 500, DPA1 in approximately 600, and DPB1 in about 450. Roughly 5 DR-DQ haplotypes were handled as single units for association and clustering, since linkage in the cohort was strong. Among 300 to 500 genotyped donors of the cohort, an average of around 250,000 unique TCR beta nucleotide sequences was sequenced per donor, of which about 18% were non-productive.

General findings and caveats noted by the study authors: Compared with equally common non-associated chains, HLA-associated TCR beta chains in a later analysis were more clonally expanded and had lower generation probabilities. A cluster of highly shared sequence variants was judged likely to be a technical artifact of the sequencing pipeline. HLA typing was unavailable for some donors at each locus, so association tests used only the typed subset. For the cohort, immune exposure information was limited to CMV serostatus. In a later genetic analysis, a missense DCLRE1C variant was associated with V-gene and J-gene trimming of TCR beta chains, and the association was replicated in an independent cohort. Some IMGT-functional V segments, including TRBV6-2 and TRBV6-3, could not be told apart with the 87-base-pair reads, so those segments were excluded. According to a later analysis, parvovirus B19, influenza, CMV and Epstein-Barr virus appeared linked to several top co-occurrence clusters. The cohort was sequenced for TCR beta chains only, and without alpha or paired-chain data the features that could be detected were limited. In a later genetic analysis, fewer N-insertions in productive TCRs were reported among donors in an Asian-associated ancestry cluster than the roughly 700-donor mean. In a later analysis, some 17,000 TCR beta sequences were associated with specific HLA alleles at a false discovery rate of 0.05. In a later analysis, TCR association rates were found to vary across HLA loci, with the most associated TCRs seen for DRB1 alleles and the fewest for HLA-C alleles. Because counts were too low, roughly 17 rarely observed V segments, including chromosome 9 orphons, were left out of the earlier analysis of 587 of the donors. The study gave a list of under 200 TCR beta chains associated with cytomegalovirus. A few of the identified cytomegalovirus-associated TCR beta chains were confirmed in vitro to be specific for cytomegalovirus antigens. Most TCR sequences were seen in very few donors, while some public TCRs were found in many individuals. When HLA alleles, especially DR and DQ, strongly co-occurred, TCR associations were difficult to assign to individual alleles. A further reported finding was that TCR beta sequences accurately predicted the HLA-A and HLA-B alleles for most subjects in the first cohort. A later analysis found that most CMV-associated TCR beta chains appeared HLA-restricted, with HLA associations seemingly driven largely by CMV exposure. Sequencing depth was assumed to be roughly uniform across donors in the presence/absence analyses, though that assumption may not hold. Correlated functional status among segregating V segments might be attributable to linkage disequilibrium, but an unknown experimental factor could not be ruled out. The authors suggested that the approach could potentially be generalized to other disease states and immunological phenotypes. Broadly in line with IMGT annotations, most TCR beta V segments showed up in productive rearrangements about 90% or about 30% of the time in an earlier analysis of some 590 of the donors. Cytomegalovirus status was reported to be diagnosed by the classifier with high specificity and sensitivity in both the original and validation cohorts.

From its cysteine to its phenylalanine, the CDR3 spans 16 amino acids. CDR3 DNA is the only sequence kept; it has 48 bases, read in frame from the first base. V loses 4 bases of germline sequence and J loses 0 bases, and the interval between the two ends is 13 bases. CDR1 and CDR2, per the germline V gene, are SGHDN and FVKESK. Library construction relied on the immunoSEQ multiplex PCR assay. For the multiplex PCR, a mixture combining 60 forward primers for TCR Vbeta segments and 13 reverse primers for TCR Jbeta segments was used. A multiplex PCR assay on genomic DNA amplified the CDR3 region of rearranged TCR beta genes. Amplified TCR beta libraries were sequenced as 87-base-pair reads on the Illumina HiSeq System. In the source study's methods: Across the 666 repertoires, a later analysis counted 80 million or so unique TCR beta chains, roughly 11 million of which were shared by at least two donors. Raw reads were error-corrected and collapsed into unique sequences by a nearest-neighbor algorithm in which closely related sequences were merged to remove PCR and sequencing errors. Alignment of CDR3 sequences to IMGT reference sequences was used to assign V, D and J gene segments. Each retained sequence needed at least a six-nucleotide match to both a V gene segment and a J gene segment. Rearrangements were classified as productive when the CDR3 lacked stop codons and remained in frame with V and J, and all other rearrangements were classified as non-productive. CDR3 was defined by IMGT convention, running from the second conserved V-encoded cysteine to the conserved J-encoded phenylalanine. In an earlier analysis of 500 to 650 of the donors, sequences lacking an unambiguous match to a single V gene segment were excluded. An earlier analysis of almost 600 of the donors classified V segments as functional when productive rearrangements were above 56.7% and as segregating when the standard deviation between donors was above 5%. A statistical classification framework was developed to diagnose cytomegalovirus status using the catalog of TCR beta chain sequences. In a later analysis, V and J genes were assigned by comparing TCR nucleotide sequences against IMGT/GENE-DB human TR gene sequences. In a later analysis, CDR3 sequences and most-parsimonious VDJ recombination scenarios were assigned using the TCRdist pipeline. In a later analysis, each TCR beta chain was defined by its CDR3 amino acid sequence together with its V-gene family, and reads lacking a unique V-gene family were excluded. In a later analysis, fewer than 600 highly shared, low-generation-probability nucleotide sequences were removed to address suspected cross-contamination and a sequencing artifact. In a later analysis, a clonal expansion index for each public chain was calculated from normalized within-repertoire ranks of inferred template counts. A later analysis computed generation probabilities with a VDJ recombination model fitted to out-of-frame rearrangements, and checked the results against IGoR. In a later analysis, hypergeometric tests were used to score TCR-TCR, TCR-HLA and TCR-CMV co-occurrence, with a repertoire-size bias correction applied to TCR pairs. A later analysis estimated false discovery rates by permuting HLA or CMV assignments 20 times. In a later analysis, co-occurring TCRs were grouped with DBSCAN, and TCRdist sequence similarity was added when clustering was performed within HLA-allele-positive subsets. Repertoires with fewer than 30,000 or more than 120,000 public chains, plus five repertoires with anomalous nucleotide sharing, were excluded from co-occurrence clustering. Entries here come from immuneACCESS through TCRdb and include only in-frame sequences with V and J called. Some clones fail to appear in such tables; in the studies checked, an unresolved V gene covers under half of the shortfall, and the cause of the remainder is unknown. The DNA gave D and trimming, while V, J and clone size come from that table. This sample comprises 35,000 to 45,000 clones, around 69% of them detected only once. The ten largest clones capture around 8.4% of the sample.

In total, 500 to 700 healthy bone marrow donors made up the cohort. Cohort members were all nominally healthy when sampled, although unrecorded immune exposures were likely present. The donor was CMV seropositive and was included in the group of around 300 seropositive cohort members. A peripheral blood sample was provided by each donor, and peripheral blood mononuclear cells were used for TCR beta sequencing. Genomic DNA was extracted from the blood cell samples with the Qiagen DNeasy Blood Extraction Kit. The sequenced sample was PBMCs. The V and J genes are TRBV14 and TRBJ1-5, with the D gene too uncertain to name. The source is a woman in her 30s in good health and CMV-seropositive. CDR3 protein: CASSLHNSDSNQPQHF. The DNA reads TGTGCCAGCAGCCTACACAACAGTGATAGCAATCAGCCCCAGCATTTT. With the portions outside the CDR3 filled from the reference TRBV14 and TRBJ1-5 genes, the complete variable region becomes EAGVTQFPSHSVIEKGQTVTLRCDPISGHDNLYWYRRVMGKEIKFLLHFVKESKQDESGMPNNRFLAERTGGTYSTLKVQPAELEDSGVYFCASSLHNSDSNQPQHFGDGTRLSIL.